This is a list of T cell receptor beta chains from one sample in a study of early T cells in non-severe SARS-CoV-2 infection. TCRdb used MiXCR to reprocess the 5' RACE reads, holding one entry per CDR3 protein. This repertoire shows 81,000 or so distinct CDR3 sequences, approximately 12% found once; its top ten account for around 3.7%. Sequenced: whole blood. Receptors originate from an adult who was a healthcare worker with PCR-confirmed SARS-CoV-2 infection or an uninfected control (not recorded which). Both conserved end residues are part of each CDR3. The D gene is left open where the match is weak. The listing skips clone size in some rows; elsewhere it reads once, few, many or a size class.

>.|few|TRBJ2-3|TRBV2
CASSQSRGTDTQYF
TGTGCCAGCAGTCAATCCCGGGGGACCGATACGCAGTATTTT
>TRBD2|.|TRBJ2-1|TRBV18
CASSPPFSGRDNEQFF
TGTGCCAGCTCACCACCGTTTAGCGGGAGGGACAATGAGCAGTTCTTC
>TRBD1|many|TRBJ1-4|TRBV7-9
CASSLGQAPTNEKLFF
TGTGCCAGCAGCTTGGGACAGGCGCCAACTAATGAAAAACTGTTTTTT
>.|many|TRBJ1-2|TRBV28
CASSFSAGANYGYTF
TGTGCCAGCAGTTTCTCCGCAGGGGCTAACTATGGCTACACCTTC
>TRBD2|few|TRBJ2-1|TRBV7-9
CASSISGRGNEQFF
TGTGCCAGCAGCATTAGCGGGAGGGGAAATGAGCAGTTCTTC
>.|many|TRBJ2-1|TRBV18
CASSPLADTNEQFF
TGTGCCAGCTCACCACTAGCGGACACCAATGAGCAGTTCTTC
>TRBD1|few|TRBJ2-7|TRBV7-8
CASSLAPGRGSEQYF
TGTGCCAGCAGCTTAGCCCCCGGCAGGGGGAGTGAGCAGTACTTC
>TRBD1|.|TRBJ2-1|TRBV7-9
CASSLWTGKTYNEQFF
TGTGCCAGCAGCTTATGGACAGGGAAAACCTACAATGAGCAGTTCTTC
>TRBD1|many|TRBJ1-1|TRBV6-5
CASSKTGFPEAFF
TGTGCCAGCAGTAAGACAGGGTTCCCTGAAGCTTTCTTT
>TRBD2|.|TRBJ2-1|TRBV7-2
CASSFNLAGANEQFF
TGTGCCAGCAGCTTTAACTTAGCGGGAGCCAATGAGCAGTTCTTC
>.|many|TRBJ1-2|TRBV29-1
CSVRGWYGYTF
TGCAGCGTTAGGGGTTGGTATGGCTACACCTTC
>.|many|TRBJ1-1|TRBV7-6
CASSLEFRSTEAFF
TGTGCCAGCAGCTTAGAGTTCAGAAGCACTGAAGCTTTCTTT
>.|.|TRBJ2-3|TRBV5-4
CASSLIRDTQYF
TGTGCCAGCAGCTTAATTAGGGATACGCAGTATTTT
>TRBD2|.|TRBJ2-7|TRBV6-1
CASSDGEGLAEYEQYF
TGTGCCAGCAGTGACGGGGAGGGACTAGCGGAGTACGAGCAGTACTTC
>TRBD2|few|TRBJ2-7|TRBV28
CASSAAGTSGSYEQYF
TGTGCCAGCAGTGCCGCCGGGACTAGCGGGAGCTACGAGCAGTACTTC
>TRBD2|few|TRBJ2-1|TRBV9
CASSVDERELYNEQFF
TGTGCCAGCAGCGTAGATGAGCGGGAGTTGTACAATGAGCAGTTCTTC
>.|many|TRBJ2-2|TRBV2
CASFAGRGNTGELFF
TGTGCCAGTTTCGCCGGGAGAGGGAACACCGGGGAGCTGTTTTTT
>.|few|TRBJ2-7|TRBV7-2
CASSPELAEYEQYF
TGTGCCAGCAGCCCGGAACTAGCTGAATACGAGCAGTACTTC
>.|few|TRBJ1-1|TRBV20-1
CSASLGEGAFF
TGCAGTGCTTCTCTAGGCGAGGGAGCTTTCTTT
>TRBD1|.|TRBJ1-2|TRBV3-1
CASSPRGDRVGFYGYTF
TGTGCCAGCAGCCCGCGTGGGGACAGGGTTGGTTTCTATGGCTACACCTTC
>.|.|TRBJ1-2|TRBV28
CASSLQIYGYTF
TGTGCCAGCAGTTTACAGATTTATGGCTACACCTTC
>TRBD2|few|TRBJ2-1|TRBV11-2
CASSLRGELAGGPSSYNEQFF
TGTGCCAGCAGCTTAAGAGGGGAACTAGCGGGTGGCCCTAGCTCCTACAATGAGCAGTTCTTC